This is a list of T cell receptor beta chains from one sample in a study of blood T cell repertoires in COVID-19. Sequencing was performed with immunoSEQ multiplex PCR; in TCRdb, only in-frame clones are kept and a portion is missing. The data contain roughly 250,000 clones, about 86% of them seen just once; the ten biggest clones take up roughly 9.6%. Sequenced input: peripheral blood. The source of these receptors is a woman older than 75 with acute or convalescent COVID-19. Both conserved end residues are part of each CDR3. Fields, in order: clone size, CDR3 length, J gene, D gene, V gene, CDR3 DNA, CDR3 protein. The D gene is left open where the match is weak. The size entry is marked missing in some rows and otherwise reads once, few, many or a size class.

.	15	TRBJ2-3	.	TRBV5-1	TGCGCCAGCAGCTCGGGGGGCGGGGGCACAGATACGCAGTATTTT	CASSSGGGGTDTQYF
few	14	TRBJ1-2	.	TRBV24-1	TGTGCCACCAGTGATCCCGGGACTAGCTATGGCTACACCTTC	CATSDPGTSYGYTF
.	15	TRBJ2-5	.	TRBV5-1	TGCGCCAGCAGCTTGGAGGGCAGGGGTTCAGAGACCCAGTACTTC	CASSLEGRGSETQYF
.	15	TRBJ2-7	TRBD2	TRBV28	TGTGCCAGCAGTTTGGGGGGAGGGGTGGTCCACGAGCAGTACTTC	CASSLGGGVVHEQYF
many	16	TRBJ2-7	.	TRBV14	TGTGCCAGCAGCCTCTACCCGCCAGGAAGCTCCTACGAGCAGTACTTC	CASSLYPPGSSYEQYF
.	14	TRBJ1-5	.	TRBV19	TGTGCCAGTAGTTTTGGAGGGAGCAATCAGCCCCAGCATTTT	CASSFGGSNQPQHF
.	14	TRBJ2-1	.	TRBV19	TGTGCCAGTTCCCCCCGAAGGAGGCCTCGTGAGCAGTTCTTC	CASSPRRRPREQFF
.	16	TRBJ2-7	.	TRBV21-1	TGTGCCAGCACCAGGGCCTGGCGGGGGGGGTCCTACGAGCAGTACTTC	CASTRAWRGGSYEQYF
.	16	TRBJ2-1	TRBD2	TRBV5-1	TGCGCCAGCAGCTTGATAGCGGGGGGTGCCTACAATGAGCAGTTCTTC	CASSLIAGGAYNEQFF
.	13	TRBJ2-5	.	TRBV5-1	TGCGCCAGCAGCTTGGCTCTCCAAGAGACCCAGTACTTC	CASSLALQETQYF
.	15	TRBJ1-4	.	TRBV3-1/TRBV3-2	TGTGCCAGCAGCCAAAAATCAGGGCTTGATGAAAAACTGTTTTTT	CASSQKSGLDEKLFF
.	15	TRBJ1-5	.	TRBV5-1	TGCGCCAGCAGCTTGGCCGGAGGGCGAGGTCAGCCCCAGCATTTT	CASSLAGGRGQPQHF
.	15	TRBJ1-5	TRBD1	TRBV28	TGTGCCAGCATACCTCAGGGGGCGCGGGGTCAGCCCCAGCATTTT	CASIPQGARGQPQHF
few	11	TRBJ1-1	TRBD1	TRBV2	TGTGCCAGCACCCTGACAGGGGAAGCTTTCTTT	CASTLTGEAFF
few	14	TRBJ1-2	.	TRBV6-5	TGTGCCAGCACAATCGACGACGGCGGCTATGGCTACACCTTC	CASTIDDGGYGYTF
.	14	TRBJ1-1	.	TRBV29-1	TGCAGCGTTGAAGGGGGCAGGTTGAACACTGAAGCTTTCTTT	CSVEGGRLNTEAFF
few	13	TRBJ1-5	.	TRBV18	TGTGCCAGCTCACCAAACCTAGATCAGCCCCAGCATTTT	CASSPNLDQPQHF
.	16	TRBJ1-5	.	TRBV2	TGTGCCAGCAGTTATACCACAGGGTTTACGAATCAGCCCCAGCATTTT	CASSYTTGFTNQPQHF
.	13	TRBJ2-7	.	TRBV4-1	TGCGCCAGCAGCCAAGGTAGCAGTTACGAGCAGTACTTC	CASSQGSSYEQYF
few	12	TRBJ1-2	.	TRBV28	TGTGCCAGCAGTTTAGAAGCGGATGGCTACACCTTC	CASSLEADGYTF